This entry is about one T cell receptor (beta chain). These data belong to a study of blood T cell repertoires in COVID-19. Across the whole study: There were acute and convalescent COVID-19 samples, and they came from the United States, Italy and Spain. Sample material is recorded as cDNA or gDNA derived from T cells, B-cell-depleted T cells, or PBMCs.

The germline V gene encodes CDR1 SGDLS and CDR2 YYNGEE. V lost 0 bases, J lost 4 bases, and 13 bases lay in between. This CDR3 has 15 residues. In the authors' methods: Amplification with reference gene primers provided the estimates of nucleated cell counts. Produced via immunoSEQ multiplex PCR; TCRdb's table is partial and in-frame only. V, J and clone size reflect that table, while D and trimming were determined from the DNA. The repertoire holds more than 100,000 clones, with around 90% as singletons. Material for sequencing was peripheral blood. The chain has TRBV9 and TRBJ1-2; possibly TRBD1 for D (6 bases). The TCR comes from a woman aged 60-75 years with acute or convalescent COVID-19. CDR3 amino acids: CASSVGAGAAYGYTF. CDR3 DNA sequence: TGTGCCAGCAGCGTAGGGGCAGGGGCGGCCTATGGCTACACCTTC.